Listed below are T cell receptor beta chains from one sample, sequenced in a study of blood T cells in healthy people across ages. TCRdb re-called the 5' RACE reads through MiXCR, storing one row per CDR3 protein. The repertoire holds some 1 million distinct CDR3 sequences, with 40% to 50% as singletons. Sequenced input: blood. Source of these receptors: a woman aged 55-70 years in good health. Both conserved end residues are part of each CDR3. The D gene is left open where the match is weak. Clone sizes are given selectively: once, few, many, or a class where the clone is expanded.

v_call	d_call	j_call	clone_size	cdr3_aa	cdr3_nt
TRBV20-1	TRBD2	TRBJ2-1	.	CSAWTSGSSYSEQFF	TGCAGTGCTTGGACTAGCGGGAGTAGTTATAGTGAGCAGTTCTTC
TRBV25-1	.	TRBJ2-5	.	CASSEYSLSQETQYF	TGTGCCAGTAGTGAATACAGTCTCAGCCAAGAGACCCAGTACTTC
TRBV5-1	TRBD1	TRBJ1-1	.	CASSLTGTGVEAFF	TGCGCCAGCAGCTTGACCGGGACAGGTGTTGAAGCTTTCTTT
TRBV20-1	.	TRBJ1-5	.	CSAREGSNQPQHF	TGCAGTGCTAGAGAAGGGAGCAATCAGCCCCAGCATTTT
TRBV5-1	TRBD1	TRBJ2-3	.	CASGWSRDRGWTDTQYF	TGCGCCAGCGGCTGGTCCCGGGACAGGGGATGGACAGATACGCAGTATTTT
TRBV11-2	TRBD1	TRBJ1-1	.	CASSCTQDRMNTEAFF	TGTGCCAGCAGTTGCACTCAGGACAGGATGAACACTGAAGCTTTCTTT
TRBV5-1	TRBD1	TRBJ2-7	.	CASRPNRDRVSSSYEQYF	TGCGCCAGCAGGCCAAACCGGGACAGGGTATCAAGCTCCTACGAGCAGTACTTC
TRBV20-1	.	TRBJ1-3	.	CSARVGPGNTIYF	TGCAGTGCTAGAGTGGGGCCTGGAAACACCATATATTTT
TRBV11-2	TRBD2	TRBJ2-5	.	CASSLEGPSGRSEQYF	TGTGCCAGCAGCTTAGAAGGACCTAGCGGGAGGAGTGAGCAGTACTTC
TRBV15	.	TRBJ2-7	few	CATSRERGDEQYF	TGTGCCACCAGCAGAGAACGAGGGGACGAGCAGTACTTC
TRBV10-3	TRBD2	TRBJ2-5	few	CATTSGSNYNEQYF	TGTGCCACGACTAGCGGGTCGAACTACAATGAGCAGTACTTC
TRBV5-6	.	TRBJ2-7	few	CASSAESGPYEQYF	TGTGCCAGCAGCGCCGAATCAGGTCCCTACGAGCAGTACTTC
TRBV5-1	.	TRBJ2-5	.	CASSLRGSKKQETQYF	TGCGCCAGCAGCTTGAGAGGGTCCAAAAAACAAGAGACCCAGTACTTC
TRBV20-1	TRBD2	TRBJ2-1	.	CSAKTSGIIGEQFF	TGCAGTGCCAAGACTAGCGGGATAATTGGGGAGCAGTTCTTC
TRBV28	.	TRBJ2-1	few	CASSLYGTYDEQFF	TGTGCCAGCAGTTTATATGGAACTTACGATGAGCAGTTCTTC
TRBV5-1	.	TRBJ2-5	.	CASSFGQDGGGRETQYF	TGCGCCAGCAGCTTTGGACAGGATGGAGGGGGCAGAGAGACCCAGTACTTC
TRBV27	TRBD2	TRBJ2-3	.	CASSTLAGVLGTQYF	TGTGCCAGCAGTACGCTAGCGGGAGTGTTAGGTACGCAGTATTTT